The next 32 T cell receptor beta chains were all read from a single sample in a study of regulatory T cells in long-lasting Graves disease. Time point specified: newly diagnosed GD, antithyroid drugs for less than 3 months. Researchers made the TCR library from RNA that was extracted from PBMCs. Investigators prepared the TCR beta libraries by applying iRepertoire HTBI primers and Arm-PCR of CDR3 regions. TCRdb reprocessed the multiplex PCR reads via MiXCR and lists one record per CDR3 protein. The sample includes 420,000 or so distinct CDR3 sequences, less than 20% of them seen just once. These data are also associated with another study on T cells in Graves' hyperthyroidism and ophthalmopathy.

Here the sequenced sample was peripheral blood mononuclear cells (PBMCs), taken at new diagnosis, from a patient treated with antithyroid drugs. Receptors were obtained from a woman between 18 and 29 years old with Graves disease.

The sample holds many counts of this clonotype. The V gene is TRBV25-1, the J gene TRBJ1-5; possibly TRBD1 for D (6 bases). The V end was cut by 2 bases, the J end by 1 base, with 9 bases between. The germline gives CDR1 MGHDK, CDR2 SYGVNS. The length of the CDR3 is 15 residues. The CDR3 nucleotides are TGTGCCAGCAGTGAAACAGGGTTAAGCAATCAGCCCCAGCATTTT. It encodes CASSETGLSNQPQHF.

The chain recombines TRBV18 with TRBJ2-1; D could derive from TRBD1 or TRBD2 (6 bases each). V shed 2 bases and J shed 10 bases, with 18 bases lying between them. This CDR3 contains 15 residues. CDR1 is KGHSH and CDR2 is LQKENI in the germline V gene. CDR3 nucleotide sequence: TGTGCCAGCTCACCATTTTTAAATGGGGGGCCCGAGCAGTTCTTC. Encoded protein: CASSPFLNGGPEQFF.

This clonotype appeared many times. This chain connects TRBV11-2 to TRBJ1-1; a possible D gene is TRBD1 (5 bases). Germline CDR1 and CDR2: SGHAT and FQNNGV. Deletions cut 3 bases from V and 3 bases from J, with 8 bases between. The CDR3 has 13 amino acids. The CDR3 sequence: CASSFRRDTEAFF. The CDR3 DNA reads TGTGCCAGCAGCTTCCGCAGGGACACTGAAGCTTTCTTT.

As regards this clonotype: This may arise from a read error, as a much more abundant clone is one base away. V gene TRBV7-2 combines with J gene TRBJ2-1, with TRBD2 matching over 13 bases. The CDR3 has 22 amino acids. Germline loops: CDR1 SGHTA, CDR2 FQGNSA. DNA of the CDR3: TGTGCCAGCAGCTTAATTGACCTGGGACTAGCGGGACCCCTTAGCTCCTGCAATGAGCAGTTCTTC. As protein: CASSLIDLGLAGPLSSCNEQFF.

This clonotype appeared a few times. In DNA form, the CDR3 reads TGTGCCAGCAGGGAGACAGGGCTCTCTTACAATGAGCAGTTCTTC. This sequence encodes CASRETGLSYNEQFF. This sequence joins TRBV6-1 and TRBJ2-1; 7 nucleotides line up with TRBD1. This CDR3 comprises 15 residues. The J segment lost 4 bases and the V segment lost 6 bases, leaving 9 bases of the junction unmatched. Germline lookup yields CDR1 MNHNS and CDR2 SASEGT.

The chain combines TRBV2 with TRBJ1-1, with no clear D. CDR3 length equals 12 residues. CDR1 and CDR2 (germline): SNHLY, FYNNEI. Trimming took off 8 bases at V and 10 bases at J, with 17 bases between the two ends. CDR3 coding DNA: TGTGCCAGCGACCCCCTTGGGGAGAGAGCTTTCTTT. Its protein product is CASDPLGERAFF.

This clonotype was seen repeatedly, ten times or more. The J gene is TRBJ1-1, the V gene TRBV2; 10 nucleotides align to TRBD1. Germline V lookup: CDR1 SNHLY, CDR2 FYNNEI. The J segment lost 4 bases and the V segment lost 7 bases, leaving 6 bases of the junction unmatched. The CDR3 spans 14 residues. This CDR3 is CASIIRDRGTEAFF. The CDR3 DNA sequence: TGTGCCAGCATTATCCGGGACAGGGGCACTGAAGCTTTCTTT.

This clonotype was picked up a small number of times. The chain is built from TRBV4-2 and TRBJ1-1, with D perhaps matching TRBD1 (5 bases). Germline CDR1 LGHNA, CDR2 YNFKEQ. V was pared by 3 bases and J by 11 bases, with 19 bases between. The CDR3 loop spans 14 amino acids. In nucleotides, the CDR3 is TGTGCCAGCAGCCATGGGAAGGACATAGACTATGCTTTCTTT. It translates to CASSHGKDIDYAFF.

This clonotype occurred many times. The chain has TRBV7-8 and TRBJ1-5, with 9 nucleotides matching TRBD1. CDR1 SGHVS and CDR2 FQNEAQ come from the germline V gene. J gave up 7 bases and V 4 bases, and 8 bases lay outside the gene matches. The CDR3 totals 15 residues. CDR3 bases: TGTGCCAGCAGCTCCACGGGACAGGGCTACCAGCCCCAGCATTTT. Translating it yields CASSSTGQGYQPQHF.

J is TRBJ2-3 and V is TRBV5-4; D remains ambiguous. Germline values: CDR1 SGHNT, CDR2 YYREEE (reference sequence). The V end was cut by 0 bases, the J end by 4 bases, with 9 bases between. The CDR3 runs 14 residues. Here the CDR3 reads CASSLGAISDTQYF. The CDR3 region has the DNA TGTGCCAGCAGCTTGGGTGCGATCTCAGATACGCAGTATTTT.

The CDR3 spells CASSPGVSQQTYNEQFF. CDR3 coding DNA: TGTGCCAGCAGCCCGGGGGTTTCGCAACAAACCTACAATGAGCAGTTCTTC. The rearrangement uses TRBV12-3 or TRBV12-4 and TRBJ2-1; TRBD2 is a possible D gene (6 bases). The CDR3 consists of 17 residues. The V end was cut by 6 bases, the J end by 2 bases, with 20 bases between.

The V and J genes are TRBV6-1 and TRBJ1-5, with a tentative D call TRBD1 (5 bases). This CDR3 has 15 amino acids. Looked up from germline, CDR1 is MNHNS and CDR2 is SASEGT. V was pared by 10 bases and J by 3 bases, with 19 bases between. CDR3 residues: CATKELGLDNQPQHF. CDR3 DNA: TGTGCCACCAAGGAGTTGGGGCTCGACAATCAGCCCCAGCATTTT.

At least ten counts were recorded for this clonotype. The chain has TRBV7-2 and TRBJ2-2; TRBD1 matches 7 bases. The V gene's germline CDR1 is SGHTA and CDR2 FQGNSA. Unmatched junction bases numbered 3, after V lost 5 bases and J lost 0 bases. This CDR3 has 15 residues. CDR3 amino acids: CASSRQGSNTGELFF. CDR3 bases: TGTGCCAGCAGCCGACAGGGATCGAACACCGGGGAGCTGTTTTTT.

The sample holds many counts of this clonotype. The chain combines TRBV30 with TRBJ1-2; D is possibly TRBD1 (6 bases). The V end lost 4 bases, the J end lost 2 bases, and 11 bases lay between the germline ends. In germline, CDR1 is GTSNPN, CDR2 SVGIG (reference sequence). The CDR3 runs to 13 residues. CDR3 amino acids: CAWIHQGNYGYTF. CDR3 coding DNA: TGTGCCTGGATTCACCAGGGGAACTATGGCTACACCTTC.

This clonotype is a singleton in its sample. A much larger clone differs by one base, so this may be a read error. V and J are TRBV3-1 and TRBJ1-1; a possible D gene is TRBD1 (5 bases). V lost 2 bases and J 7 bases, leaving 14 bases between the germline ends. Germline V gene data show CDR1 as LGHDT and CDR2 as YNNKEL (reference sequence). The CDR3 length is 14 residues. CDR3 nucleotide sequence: TGTGCCAGCAGCCAACGGGGACGGGGAGGTGAAGCTTTCTTT. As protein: CASSQRGRGGEAFF.

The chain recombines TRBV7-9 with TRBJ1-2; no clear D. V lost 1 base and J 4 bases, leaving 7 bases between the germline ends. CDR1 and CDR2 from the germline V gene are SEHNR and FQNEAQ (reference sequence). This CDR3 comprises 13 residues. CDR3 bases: TGTGCCAGCAGCTTAGGGGCCCTCTATGGCTACACCTTC. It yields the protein CASSLGALYGYTF.

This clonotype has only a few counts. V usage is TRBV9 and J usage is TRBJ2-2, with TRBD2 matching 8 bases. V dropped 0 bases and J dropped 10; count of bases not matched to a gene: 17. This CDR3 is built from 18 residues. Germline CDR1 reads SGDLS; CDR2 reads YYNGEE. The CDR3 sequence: CASSVAPPRWGSGMELFF. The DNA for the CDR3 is TGTGCCAGCAGCGTAGCCCCCCCGAGGTGGGGTAGCGGGATGGAGCTGTTTTTT. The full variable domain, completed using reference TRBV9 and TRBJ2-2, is DSGVTQTPKHLITATGQRVTLRCSPRSGDLSVYWYQQSLDQGLQFLIQYYNGEERAKGNILERFSAQQFPDLHSELNLSSLELGDSALYFCASSVAPPRWGSGMELFFGEGSRLTVL.

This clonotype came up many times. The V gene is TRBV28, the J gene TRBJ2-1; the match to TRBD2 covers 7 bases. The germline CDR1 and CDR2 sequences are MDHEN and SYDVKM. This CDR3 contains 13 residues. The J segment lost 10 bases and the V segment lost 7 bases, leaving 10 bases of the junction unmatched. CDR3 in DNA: TGTGCCAGCAAACCAAGCGGGAACCCCGAGCAGTTCTTC. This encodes CASKPSGNPEQFF.

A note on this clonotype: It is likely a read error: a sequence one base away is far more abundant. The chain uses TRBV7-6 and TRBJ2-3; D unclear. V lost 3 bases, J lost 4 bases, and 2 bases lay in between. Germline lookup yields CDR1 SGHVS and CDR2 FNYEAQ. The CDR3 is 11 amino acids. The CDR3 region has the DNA TGTGCCAGCAGCTTCCCAGATACGCAGTATTTT. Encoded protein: CASSFPDTQYF.

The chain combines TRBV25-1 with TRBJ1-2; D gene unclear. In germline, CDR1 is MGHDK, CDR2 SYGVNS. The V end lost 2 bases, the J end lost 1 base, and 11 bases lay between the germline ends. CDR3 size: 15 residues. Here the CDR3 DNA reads TGTGCCAGCAGTGAAGCAGGCCCCAGTAACTATGGCTACACCTTC. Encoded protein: CASSEAGPSNYGYTF.

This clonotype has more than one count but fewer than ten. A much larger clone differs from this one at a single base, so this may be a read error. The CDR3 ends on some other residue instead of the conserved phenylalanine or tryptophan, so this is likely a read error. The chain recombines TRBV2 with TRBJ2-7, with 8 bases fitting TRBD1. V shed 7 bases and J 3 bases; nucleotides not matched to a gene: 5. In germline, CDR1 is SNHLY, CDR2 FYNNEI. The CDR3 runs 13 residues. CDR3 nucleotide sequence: TGTGCCAGCACCGGGACAGGTAACTACGAGCAGTACTCC. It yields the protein CASTGTGNYEQYS.

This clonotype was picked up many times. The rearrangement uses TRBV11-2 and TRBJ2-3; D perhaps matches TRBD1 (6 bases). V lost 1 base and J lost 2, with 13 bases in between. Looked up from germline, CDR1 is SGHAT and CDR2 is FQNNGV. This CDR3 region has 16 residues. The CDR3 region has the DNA TGTGCCAGCAGCTTAGCACAGGGTCTTTTCACAGATACGCAGTATTTT. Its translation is CASSLAQGLFTDTQYF.

The CDR3 is CSARPAGGRETQYF. CDR3 coding DNA: TGCAGTGCTAGACCAGCGGGAGGGCGAGAGACCCAGTACTTC. V usage is TRBV20-1 and J usage is TRBJ2-5, with 10 positions matching TRBD2. Germline assignment: CDR1 DFQATT and CDR2 SNEGSKA (reference sequence). The CDR3 spans 14 residues. V dropped 2 bases and J dropped 4; count of bases not matched to a gene: 4.

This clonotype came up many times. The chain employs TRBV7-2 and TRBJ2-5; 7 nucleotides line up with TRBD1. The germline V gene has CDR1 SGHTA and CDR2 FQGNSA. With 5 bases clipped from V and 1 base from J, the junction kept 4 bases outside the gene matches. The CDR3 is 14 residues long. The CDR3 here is CASSPTGLQETQYF. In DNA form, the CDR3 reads TGTGCCAGCAGCCCGACAGGGCTCCAAGAGACCCAGTACTTC.

The CDR3 loop is CSSPGQGRDEQYF. Here the CDR3 DNA reads TGCAGTTCACCGGGACAGGGGAGGGACGAGCAGTACTTC. The chain links TRBV20-1 to TRBJ2-7, with 10 positions matching TRBD1. CDR3 length equals 13 residues. The V gene end was trimmed by 8 bases and the J gene end by 5 bases; junction bases not matched to a gene: 9. CDR1 and CDR2 from the germline V gene are DFQATT and SNEGSKA (reference sequence).

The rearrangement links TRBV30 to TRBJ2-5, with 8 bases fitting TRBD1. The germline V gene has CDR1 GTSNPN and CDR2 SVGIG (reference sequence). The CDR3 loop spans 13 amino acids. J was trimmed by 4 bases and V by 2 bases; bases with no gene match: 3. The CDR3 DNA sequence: TGTGCCTGGAGTCAAGACAGGGGAGAGACCCAGTACTTC. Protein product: CAWSQDRGETQYF.

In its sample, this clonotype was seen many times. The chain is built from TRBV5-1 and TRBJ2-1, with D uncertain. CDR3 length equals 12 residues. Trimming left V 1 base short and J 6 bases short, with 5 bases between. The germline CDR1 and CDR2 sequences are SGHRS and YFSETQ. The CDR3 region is CASSLTINEQFF. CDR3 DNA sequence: TGCGCCAGCAGCTTGACCATCAATGAGCAGTTCTTC.

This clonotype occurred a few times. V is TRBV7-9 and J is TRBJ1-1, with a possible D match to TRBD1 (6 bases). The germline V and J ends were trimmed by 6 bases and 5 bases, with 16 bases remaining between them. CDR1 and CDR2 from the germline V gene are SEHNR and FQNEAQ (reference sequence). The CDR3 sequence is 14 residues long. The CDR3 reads CASRQTGGGTEAFF. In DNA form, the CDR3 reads TGTGCCAGCAGGCAGACAGGAGGGGGTACTGAAGCTTTCTTT.

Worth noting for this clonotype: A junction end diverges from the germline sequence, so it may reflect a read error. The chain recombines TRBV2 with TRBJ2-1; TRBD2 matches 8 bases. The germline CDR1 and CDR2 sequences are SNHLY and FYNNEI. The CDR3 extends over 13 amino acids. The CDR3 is CAMTGLVYDEQFF. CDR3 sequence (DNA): TGTGCCATGACGGGACTAGTCTACGATGAGCAGTTCTTC.

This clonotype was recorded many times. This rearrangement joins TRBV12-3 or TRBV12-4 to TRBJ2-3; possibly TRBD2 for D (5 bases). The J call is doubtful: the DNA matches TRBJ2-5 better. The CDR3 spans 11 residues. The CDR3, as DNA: TGTGCCAGCAGTTACGAGGGGACCCAGTACTTC. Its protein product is CASSYEGTQYF.

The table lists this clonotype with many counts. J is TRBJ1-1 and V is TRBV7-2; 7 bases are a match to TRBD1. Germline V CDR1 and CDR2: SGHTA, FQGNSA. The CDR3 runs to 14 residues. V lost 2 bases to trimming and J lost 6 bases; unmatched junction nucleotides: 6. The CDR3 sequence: CASSLLQGLPEAFF. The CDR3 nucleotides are TGTGCCAGCAGCTTATTACAGGGGTTACCTGAAGCTTTCTTT.

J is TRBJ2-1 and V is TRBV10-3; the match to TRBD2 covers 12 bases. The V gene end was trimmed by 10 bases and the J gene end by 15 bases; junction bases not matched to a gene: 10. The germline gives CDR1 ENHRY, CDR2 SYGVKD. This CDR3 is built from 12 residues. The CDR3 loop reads CARGLAGISPFF. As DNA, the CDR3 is TGTGCCAGAGGACTAGCGGGAATATCTCCGTTCTTC.